Listed below are T cell receptor beta chains from one sample, sequenced in a study of identifying expanded T cells in peripheral blood. Repertoires were generated with immunoSEQ multiplex PCR, while TCRdb's copy carries only in-frame clones and drops some. The repertoire holds around 90,000 clones, with about 91% as singletons. The sequenced material came from blood. Receptor source: a person aged 18 to 75 in good health. CDR3s leave out the opening cysteine and the closing phenylalanine or tryptophan. The order of the fields is V gene, CDR3 protein.

>TRBV30
AWQQGLDQPQH
>TRBV9
ASSARLRPREPNEQF
>TRBV6-5
ASSSQGPPETQY
>TRBV7-2
ASSGRLAGGPFALNEQF
>TRBV4-2
ASSQNGPDIQY
>TRBV15
ATSRFDREEKLF
>TRBV18
ASSEIPGRTTDTQY
>TRBV7-2
ASSLGTGVLGEQY
>TRBV5-1
ASSLAQGQEAPLH
>TRBV9
ASSLRDSSLEQY
>TRBV6-4
ASSEGDSSYEQY
>TRBV6-1
ASSEQGADTQY
>TRBV18
ASSPFPGTGQETQY
>TRBV28
ASSFSGGGYNSPLH
>TRBV9
ASSGGPDNSPLH
>TRBV5-4
AGEETGDTGELF
>TRBV20-1
SASSEDTQY
>TRBV27
ASSLWVLGRGSGNTIY
>TRBV19
ASSTLRTGTSTDTQY
>TRBV19
ASRDTTNYGYT
>TRBV5-1
ASSFEPGQGDTGELF
>TRBV5-8
ASSPGGELF
>TRBV9
ASSVQTGNNEQF
>TRBV7-2
ASSRGLAVQETQY
>TRBV28
ASRPTGTGREKLF
>TRBV27
ASSLANGAHYEQY
>TRBV30
AWNLAADTQY
>TRBV27
ASSLSTGYLQQEQF
>TRBV18
ASSPRDSTYEQY
>TRBV19
ASSMFSGEETQY
>TRBV7-3
ASSLTRDSGANVLT
>TRBV6-5
ASSYSSSGGQF
>TRBV7-9
ASSLAGVAYNEQF
>TRBV4-3
ASSLGAPGPSHDPDTQY
>TRBV5-4
ASSLYNSPLH
>TRBV30
AWSVTGTGRADTQY